This T cell receptor beta chain was recorded in a study of blood T cells in healthy people across ages. As for the study in general: The template switching approach captured approximately one barcoded beta molecule for every two T cells.

A second 7 to 11 cycle PCR used barcoded and J-beta primers. TCRdb re-called the 5' RACE reads through MiXCR, storing one row per CDR3 protein. The sample has approximately 400,000 distinct CDR3 sequences, roughly half seen once. Germline V gives CDR1 SSHAT, CDR2 FNYEAQ (reference sequence). The CDR3 is made up of 15 amino acids. A remark on this clonotype: A junction boundary mismatches the germline segment, possibly from a read error.

The V call is TRBV7-7, the J call TRBJ2-5; maybe TRBD1 (7 bases). This clonotype was sampled from a man in his sixties in good health. Sample: blood. This CDR3 reads CASSSSGGKLETQYF. CDR3 in DNA: TGTGCTAGCAGCTCATCAGGGGGGAAATTAGAGACCCAGTACTTC.